These T cell receptor beta chains were read from a single sample in a study of cytomegalovirus exposure and HLA in healthy donors. Sequencing was performed with immunoSEQ multiplex PCR; in TCRdb, only in-frame clones are kept and a portion is missing. Here the sample spans 150,000 to 200,000 clones, 70% to 90% being singletons. Sequencing was carried out using PBMCs. Source of these receptors: a young man in good health and CMV-seropositive. Both conserved end residues are part of each CDR3.

TRBJ2-5 TRBV5-1 CASSVRETQYF
TRBJ2-5 TRBV9 CASSESSPGFGETQYF
TRBJ2-3 TRBV5-6 CASSSVVPGGPSDTQYF
TRBJ1-2 TRBV5-5 CASSLVAAGVGYTF
TRBJ2-7 TRBV7-9 CSSSSGGLAGESYEQYF
TRBJ1-1 TRBV7-2 CASSLEGMNTEAFF
TRBJ2-7 TRBV11-2 CASSLPGYEQYF
NA TRBV4-3 CASSQVRQASYEQYF
TRBJ1-1 TRBV11-2 CASSLGDSLNTEAFF
TRBJ2-4 TRBV6-5 CASSFDRVGDIQYF
TRBJ1-1 TRBV18 CASSPQTAPNTEAFF
TRBJ2-3 TRBV27 CASSLGVSGTSTDTQYF
TRBJ2-2 TRBV10-3 CAISVDRGIIGELFF